This is a list of T cell receptor beta chains from one sample in a study of blood T cell repertoires in COVID-19. Produced via immunoSEQ multiplex PCR; TCRdb's table is partial and in-frame only. The sample gives about 290,000 clones, 89% of which show up once; 1.5% to 2% is in the top ten. What was sequenced was PBMCs or T cells enriched from blood (not recorded which). The receptors were sampled from a woman aged 40 to 50 who had recovered from COVID-19. The CDR3 runs from the conserved cysteine through the conserved F or W. Size tells how often a clone was seen (once, few, many) or the class of an expanded clone, and some rows leave it out.

>TRBV2|NA|TRBJ2-1
CASSREARERNEQFF
>TRBV25-1|NA|TRBJ2-7
CASSVQGYEQYF
>TRBV7-8|NA|TRBJ1-1
CASSLGQEASEAFF
>TRBV12-5|NA|TRBJ2-7
CASGSFLEQYF
>TRBV7-9|NA|TRBJ1-2
CASSLLRGMDYGYTF
>TRBV30|few|TRBJ2-2
CACKGGAVELFF
>TRBV15|NA|TRBJ2-3
CATSRDNRYTDTQYF
>TRBV5-4|NA|TRBJ2-6
CASSPDRGSANVLTF
>TRBV19|NA|TRBJ1-5
CASSQGTGRNQPQHF
>TRBV7-9|NA|TRBJ2-1
CASSLTQREQFF
>TRBV5-4|NA|TRBJ1-2
CASSGTGGNYGYTF
>TRBV7-9|NA|TRBJ2-1
CASSRDRGYNEQFF
>TRBV30|NA|TRBJ1-5
CAWSSGVGNQPQHF
>TRBV12-3/TRBV12-4|NA|TRBJ1-1
CASSRIPGQKAFF
>TRBV30|NA|TRBJ2-7
CAWSASSFREQYF
>TRBV5-6|NA|TRBJ2-5
CASSLRGNGETQYF
>TRBV27|once|TRBJ2-1
CASRTGTSPYNEQFF
>TRBV5-6|NA|TRBJ1-3
CASSTRTAGNTIYF
>TRBV2|NA|TRBJ1-2
CASQPDRQNYGYTF